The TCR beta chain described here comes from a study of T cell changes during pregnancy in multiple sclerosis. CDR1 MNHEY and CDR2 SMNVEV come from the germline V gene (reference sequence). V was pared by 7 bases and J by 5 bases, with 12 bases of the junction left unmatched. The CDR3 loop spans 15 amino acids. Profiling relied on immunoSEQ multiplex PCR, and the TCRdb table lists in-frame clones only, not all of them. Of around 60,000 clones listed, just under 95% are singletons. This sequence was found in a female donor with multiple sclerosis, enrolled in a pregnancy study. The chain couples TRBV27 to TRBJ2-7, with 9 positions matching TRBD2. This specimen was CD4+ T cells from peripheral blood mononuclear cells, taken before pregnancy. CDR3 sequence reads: CASTRGAGGPNEQYF. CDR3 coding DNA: TGTGCCAGCACCCGCGGGGCGGGAGGGCCAAACGAGCAGTACTTC.